The rows below give T cell receptor beta chains drawn from one sample of a study of blood T cell repertoires in COVID-19. TCRdb keeps only in-frame clones here, not all; method: immunoSEQ multiplex PCR. The repertoire holds tens of thousands of clones, with around 85% as singletons. The specimen sequenced was peripheral blood. Receptor source: a human donor in a cohort sampled during active COVID-19. CDR3s include the opening cysteine and the closing phenylalanine or tryptophan. D genes are given only for firm matches. Not every row has a clone size; where given, it reads once, few, many or a size class.

J gene: TRBJ2-3; CDR3 length: 15; D gene: .; clone size: .; V gene: TRBV4-3; CDR3 DNA: TGCGCCAGCAGCCGGGAGGGAAGGGGGACAGATACGCAGTATTTT; CDR3 protein: CASSREGRGTDTQYF
J gene: TRBJ2-2; CDR3 length: 15; D gene: TRBD2; clone size: .; V gene: TRBV4-1; CDR3 DNA: TGCGCCAGCAGCCATCCCGGACTAGCGGGGGGGCGGCTGTTTTTT; CDR3 protein: CASSHPGLAGGRLFF
J gene: TRBJ2-5; CDR3 length: 16; D gene: TRBD2; clone size: few; V gene: TRBV5-6; CDR3 DNA: TGTGCCAGCAGCTTGGCTGGGACTACCTATCCAGAGACCCAGTACTTC; CDR3 protein: CASSLAGTTYPETQYF
J gene: TRBJ2-2; CDR3 length: 17; D gene: TRBD1; clone size: .; V gene: TRBV9; CDR3 DNA: TGTGCCAGCAGCGTAAGCACAGGGGGCGGGGGCACCGGGGAGCTGTTTTTT; CDR3 protein: CASSVSTGGGGTGELFF
J gene: TRBJ2-7; CDR3 length: 14; D gene: TRBD1; clone size: few; V gene: TRBV7-9; CDR3 DNA: TGTGCCAGCAGCCCGAGGACAGGCGCCTACGAGCAGTACTTC; CDR3 protein: CASSPRTGAYEQYF
J gene: TRBJ1-2; CDR3 length: 17; D gene: TRBD1; clone size: .; V gene: TRBV9; CDR3 DNA: TGTGCCAGCAGCGTGCAGGACAGGGGACAAGCTAACTATGGCTACACCTTC; CDR3 protein: CASSVQDRGQANYGYTF
J gene: TRBJ1-1; CDR3 length: 14; D gene: .; clone size: few; V gene: TRBV3-1/TRBV3-2; CDR3 DNA: TGTGCCAGCAGCCAAGAGGGGGCCAACACTGAAGCTTTCTTT; CDR3 protein: CASSQEGANTEAFF
J gene: TRBJ1-5; CDR3 length: 14; D gene: .; clone size: .; V gene: TRBV7-9; CDR3 DNA: TGTGCCAGCAGCCGGACAGATAGCAATCAGCCCCAGCATTTT; CDR3 protein: CASSRTDSNQPQHF
J gene: TRBJ2-6; CDR3 length: 15; D gene: .; clone size: .; V gene: TRBV9; CDR3 DNA: TGTGCCAGCAGCCCCAACTTCTCTGGGGCCAACGTCCTGACTTTC; CDR3 protein: CASSPNFSGANVLTF
J gene: TRBJ2-3; CDR3 length: 15; D gene: TRBD2; clone size: .; V gene: TRBV19; CDR3 DNA: TGTGCCAGTAATCTCGGGGGGGGGCTCACAGATACGCAGTATTTT; CDR3 protein: CASNLGGGLTDTQYF
J gene: TRBJ2-5; CDR3 length: 13; D gene: .; clone size: .; V gene: TRBV28; CDR3 DNA: TGTGCCAGCAGTCCCTCGGGACAACAGGCCCAGTACTTC; CDR3 protein: CASSPSGQQAQYF
J gene: TRBJ1-2; CDR3 length: 13; D gene: .; clone size: .; V gene: TRBV7-2; CDR3 DNA: TGTGCCAGCAGCTTTGGAGGGGACTATGGCTACACCTTC; CDR3 protein: CASSFGGDYGYTF
J gene: TRBJ2-7; CDR3 length: 14; D gene: .; clone size: .; V gene: TRBV9; CDR3 DNA: TGTGCCAGCAGCCCAAGGCAGGGCAACTACGAGCAGTACTTC; CDR3 protein: CASSPRQGNYEQYF
J gene: TRBJ1-3; CDR3 length: 15; D gene: .; clone size: .; V gene: TRBV7-2; CDR3 DNA: TGTGCCAGCAGCTTACCAGGGATCGCTGGAAACACCATATATTTT; CDR3 protein: CASSLPGIAGNTIYF
J gene: TRBJ2-5; CDR3 length: 12; D gene: .; clone size: .; V gene: TRBV5-5; CDR3 DNA: TGTGCCAGCAAGGGACATCAAGAGACCCAGTACTTC; CDR3 protein: CASKGHQETQYF
J gene: TRBJ2-5; CDR3 length: 14; D gene: TRBD2; clone size: .; V gene: TRBV5-4; CDR3 DNA: TGTGCCAGCAGCCGCAGCGGGGGGCAAGAGACCCAGTACTTC; CDR3 protein: CASSRSGGQETQYF